This TCR beta chain was retrieved from a study of graft-versus-host responses after intestinal transplantation. In the study overall: For around 3 years after anti-thymocyte globulin induction, all recipients took tacrolimus and steroids.

Study-wide results and limits: In recipient marrow, GvH clones were found, and some appeared first in ileum or blood. Within allografts, high graft-versus-host to host-versus-graft clonal ratios were seen among patients with graft-donor T cell macrochimerism.

In germline, CDR1 is SGDLS, CDR2 YYNGEE. J was trimmed by 4 bases and V by 4 bases; bases with no gene match: 5. The CDR3 has 15 amino acids. Generated by immunoSEQ multiplex PCR, the TCRdb table keeps only in-frame clones and is missing some. The sample has around 100,000 clones; over 85% are singletons. As for this clone: Its antigen is undetermined.

The sequence was obtained from a human donor who was the organ donor for an intestinal transplant. The chain uses TRBV9 and TRBJ2-1; 10 nucleotides agree with TRBD2. Sequenced material: unstimulated CD4+ T cells sorted from spleen or lymph node cells, taken before transplant. Here the CDR3 reads CASSTTSGAYNEQFF. The CDR3 DNA reads TGTGCCAGCAGCACTACTAGCGGGGCATACAATGAGCAGTTCTTC.